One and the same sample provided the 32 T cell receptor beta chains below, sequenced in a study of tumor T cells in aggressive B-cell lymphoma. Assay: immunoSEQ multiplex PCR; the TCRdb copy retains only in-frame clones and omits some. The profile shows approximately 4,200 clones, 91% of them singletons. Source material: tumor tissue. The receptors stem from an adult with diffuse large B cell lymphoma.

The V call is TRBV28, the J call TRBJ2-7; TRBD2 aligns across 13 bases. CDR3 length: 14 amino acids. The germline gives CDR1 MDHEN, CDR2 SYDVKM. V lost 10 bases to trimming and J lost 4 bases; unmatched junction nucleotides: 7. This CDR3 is CATSRLAGGYEQYF. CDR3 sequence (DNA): TGTGCCACCTCAAGACTAGCGGGAGGTTACGAGCAGTACTTC.

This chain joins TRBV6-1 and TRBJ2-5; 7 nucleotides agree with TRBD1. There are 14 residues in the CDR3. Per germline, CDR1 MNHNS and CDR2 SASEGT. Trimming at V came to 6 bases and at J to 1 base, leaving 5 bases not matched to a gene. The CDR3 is CASRKRQGQETQYF. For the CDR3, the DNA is TGTGCCAGCAGGAAGAGACAGGGCCAAGAGACCCAGTACTTC.

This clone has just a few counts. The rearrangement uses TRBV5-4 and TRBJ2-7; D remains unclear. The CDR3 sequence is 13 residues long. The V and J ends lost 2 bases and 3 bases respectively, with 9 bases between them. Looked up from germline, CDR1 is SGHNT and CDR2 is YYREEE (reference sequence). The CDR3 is CASSFSPDYEQYF. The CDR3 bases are TGTGCCAGCAGCTTTAGCCCAGACTACGAGCAGTACTTC.

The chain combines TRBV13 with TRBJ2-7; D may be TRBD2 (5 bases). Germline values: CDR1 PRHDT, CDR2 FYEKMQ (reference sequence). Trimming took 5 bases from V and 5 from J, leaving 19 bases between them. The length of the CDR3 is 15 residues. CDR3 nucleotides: TGTGCCAGCAGCGCCTCCGGGAAGTCGGGGAACGAGCAGTACTTC. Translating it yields CASSASGKSGNEQYF. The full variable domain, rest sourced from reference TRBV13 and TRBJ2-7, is AAGVIQSPRHLIKEKRETATLKCYPIPRHDTVYWYQQGPGQDPQFLISFYEKMQSDKGSIPDRFSAQQFSDYHSELNMSSLELGDSALYFCASSASGKSGNEQYFGPGTRLTVT.

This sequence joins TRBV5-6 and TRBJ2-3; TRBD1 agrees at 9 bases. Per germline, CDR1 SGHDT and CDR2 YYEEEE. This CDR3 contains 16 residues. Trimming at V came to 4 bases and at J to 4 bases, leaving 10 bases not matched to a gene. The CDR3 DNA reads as TGTGCCAGCAGCATGCCATCCGGGACAGGGTCAGATACGCAGTATTTT. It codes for CASSMPSGTGSDTQYF.

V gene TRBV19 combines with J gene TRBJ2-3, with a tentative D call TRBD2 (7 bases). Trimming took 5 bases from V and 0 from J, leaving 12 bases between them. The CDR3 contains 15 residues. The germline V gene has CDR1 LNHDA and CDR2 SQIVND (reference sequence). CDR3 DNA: TGTGCCAGTAGTCAACAGGGAGGGAGCACAGATACGCAGTATTTT. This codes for CASSQQGGSTDTQYF.

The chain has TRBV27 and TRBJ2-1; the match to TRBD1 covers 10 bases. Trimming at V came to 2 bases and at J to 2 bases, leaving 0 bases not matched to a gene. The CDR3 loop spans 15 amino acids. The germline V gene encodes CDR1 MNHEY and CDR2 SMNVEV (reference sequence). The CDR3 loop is CASSLGQGAYNEQFF. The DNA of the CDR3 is TGTGCCAGCAGTTTAGGACAGGGGGCCTACAATGAGCAGTTCTTC.

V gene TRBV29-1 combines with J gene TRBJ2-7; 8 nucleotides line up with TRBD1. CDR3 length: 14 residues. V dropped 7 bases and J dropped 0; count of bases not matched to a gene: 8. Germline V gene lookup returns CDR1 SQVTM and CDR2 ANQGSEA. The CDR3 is CSARTGFSSYEQYF. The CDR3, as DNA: TGCAGCGCTAGGACAGGGTTTAGCTCCTACGAGCAGTACTTC.

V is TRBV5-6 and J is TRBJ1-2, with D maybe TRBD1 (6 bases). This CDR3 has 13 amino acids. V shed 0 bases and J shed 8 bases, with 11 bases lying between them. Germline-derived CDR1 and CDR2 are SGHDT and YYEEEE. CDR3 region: CASSLGTVKGYTF. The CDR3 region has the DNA TGTGCCAGCAGCTTGGGGACAGTCAAGGGCTACACCTTC.

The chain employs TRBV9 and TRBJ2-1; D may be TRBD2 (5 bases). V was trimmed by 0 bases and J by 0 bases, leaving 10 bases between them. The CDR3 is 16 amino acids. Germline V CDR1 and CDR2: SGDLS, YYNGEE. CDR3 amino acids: CASSVGAGSSYNEQFF. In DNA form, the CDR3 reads TGTGCCAGCAGCGTAGGGGCGGGTAGCTCCTACAATGAGCAGTTCTTC. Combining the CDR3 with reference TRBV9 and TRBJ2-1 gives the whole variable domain DSGVTQTPKHLITATGQRVTLRCSPRSGDLSVYWYQQSLDQGLQFLIQYYNGEERAKGNILERFSAQQFPDLHSELNLSSLELGDSALYFCASSVGAGSSYNEQFFGPGTRLTVL.

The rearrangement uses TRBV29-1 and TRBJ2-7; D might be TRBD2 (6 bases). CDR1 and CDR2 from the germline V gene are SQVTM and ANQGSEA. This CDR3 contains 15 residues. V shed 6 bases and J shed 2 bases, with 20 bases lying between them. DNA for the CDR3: TGCAGCGTAGCAACCATCAAAGGGACTCCCTACGAGCAGTACTTC. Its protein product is CSVATIKGTPYEQYF.

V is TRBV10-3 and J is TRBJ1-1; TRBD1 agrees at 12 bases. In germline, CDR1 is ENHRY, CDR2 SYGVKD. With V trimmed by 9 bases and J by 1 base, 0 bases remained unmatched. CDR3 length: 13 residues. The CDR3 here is CAMGQGANTEAFF. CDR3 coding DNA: TGTGCCATGGGACAGGGGGCGAACACTGAAGCTTTCTTT.

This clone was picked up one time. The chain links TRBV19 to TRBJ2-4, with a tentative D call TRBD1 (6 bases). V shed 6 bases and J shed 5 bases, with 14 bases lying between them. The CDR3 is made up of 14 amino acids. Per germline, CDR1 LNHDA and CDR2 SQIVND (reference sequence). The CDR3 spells CASRADRFENIQYF. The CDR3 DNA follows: TGTGCCAGTAGAGCCGACAGGTTCGAAAACATTCAGTACTTC.

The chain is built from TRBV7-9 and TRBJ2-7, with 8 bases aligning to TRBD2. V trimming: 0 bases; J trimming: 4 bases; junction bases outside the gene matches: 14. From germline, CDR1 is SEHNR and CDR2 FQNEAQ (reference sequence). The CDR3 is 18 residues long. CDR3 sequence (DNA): TGTGCCAGCAGCTTAGCGCGTGTCAGTAGCGGGATGGGATACGAGCAGTACTTC. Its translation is CASSLARVSSGMGYEQYF.

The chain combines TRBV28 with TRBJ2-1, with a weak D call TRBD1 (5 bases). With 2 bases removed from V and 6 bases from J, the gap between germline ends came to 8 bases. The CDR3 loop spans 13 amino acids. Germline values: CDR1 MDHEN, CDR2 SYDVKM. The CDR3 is CASSLSRANEQFF. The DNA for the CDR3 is TGTGCCAGCAGTTTAAGCAGGGCCAATGAGCAGTTCTTC. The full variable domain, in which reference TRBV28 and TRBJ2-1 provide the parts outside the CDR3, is DVKVTQSSRYLVKRTGEKVFLECVQDMDHENMFWYRQDPGLGLRLIYFSYDVKMKEKGDIPEGYSVSREKKERFSLILESASTNQTSMYLCASSLSRANEQFFGPGTRLTVL.

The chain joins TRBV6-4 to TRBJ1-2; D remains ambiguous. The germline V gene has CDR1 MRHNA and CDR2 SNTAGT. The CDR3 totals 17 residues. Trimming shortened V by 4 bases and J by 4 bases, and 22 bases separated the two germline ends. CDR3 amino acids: CASSGLGPHGKTYGYTF. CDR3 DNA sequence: TGTGCCAGCAGTGGCTTGGGCCCACACGGAAAGACCTATGGCTACACCTTC.

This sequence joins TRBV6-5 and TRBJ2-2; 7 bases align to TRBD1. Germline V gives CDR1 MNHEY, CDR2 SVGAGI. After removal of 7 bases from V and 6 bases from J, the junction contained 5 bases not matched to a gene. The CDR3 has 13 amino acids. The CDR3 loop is CASNNRGSGELFF. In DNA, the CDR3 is TGTGCCAGCAATAACAGGGGTTCCGGGGAGCTGTTTTTT.

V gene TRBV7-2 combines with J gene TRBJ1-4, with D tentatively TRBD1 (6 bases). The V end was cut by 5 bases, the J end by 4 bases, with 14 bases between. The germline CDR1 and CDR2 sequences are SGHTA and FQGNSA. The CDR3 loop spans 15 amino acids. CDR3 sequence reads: CASSPQGTINEKLFF. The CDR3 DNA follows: TGTGCCAGCAGCCCACAGGGAACAATTAATGAAAAACTGTTTTTT.

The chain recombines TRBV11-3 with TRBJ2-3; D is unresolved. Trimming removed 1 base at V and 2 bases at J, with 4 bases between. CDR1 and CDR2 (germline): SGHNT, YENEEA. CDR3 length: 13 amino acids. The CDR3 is CASSLVYTDTQYF. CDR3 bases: TGTGCCAGCAGCTTAGTGTACACAGATACGCAGTATTTT.

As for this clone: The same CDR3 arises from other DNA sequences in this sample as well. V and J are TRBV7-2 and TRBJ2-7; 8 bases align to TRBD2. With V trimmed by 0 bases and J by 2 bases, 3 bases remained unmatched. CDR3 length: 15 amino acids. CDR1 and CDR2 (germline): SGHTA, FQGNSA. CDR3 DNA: TGTGCCAGCAGCTTAGCGCCAGCGGGGGCCTACGAGCAGTACTTC. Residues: CASSLAPAGAYEQYF.

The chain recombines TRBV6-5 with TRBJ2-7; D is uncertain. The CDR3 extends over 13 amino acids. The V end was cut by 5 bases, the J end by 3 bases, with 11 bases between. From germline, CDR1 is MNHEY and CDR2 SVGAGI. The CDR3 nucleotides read TGTGCCAGCAGTCACCAACGAGGCTACGAGCAGTACTTC. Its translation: CASSHQRGYEQYF.

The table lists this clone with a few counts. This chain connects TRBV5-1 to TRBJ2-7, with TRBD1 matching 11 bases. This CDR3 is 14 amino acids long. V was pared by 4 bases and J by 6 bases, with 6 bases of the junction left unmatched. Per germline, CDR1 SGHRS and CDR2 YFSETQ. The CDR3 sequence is CASSPTGTGGEQYF. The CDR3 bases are TGCGCCAGCAGCCCCACCGGGACAGGGGGCGAGCAGTACTTC.

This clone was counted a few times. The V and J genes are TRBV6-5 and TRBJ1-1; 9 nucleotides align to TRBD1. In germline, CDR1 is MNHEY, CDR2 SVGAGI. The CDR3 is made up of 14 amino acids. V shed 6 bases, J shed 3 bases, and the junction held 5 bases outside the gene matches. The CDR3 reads CASRLWTGDTEAFF. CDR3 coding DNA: TGTGCCAGCAGACTTTGGACAGGGGACACTGAAGCTTTCTTT.

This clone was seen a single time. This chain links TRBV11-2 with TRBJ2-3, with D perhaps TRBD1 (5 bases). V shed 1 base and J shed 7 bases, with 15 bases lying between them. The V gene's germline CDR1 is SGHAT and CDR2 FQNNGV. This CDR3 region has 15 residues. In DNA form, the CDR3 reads TGTGCCAGCAGCTTAGGTTACAGGAGCACGAATACGCAGTATTTT. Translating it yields CASSLGYRSTNTQYF.

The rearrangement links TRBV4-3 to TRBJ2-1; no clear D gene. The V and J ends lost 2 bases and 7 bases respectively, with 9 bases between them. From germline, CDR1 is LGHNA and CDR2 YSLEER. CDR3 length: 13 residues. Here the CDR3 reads CASSQSIRNEQFF. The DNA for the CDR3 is TGCGCCAGCAGCCAAAGTATCCGGAATGAGCAGTTCTTC.

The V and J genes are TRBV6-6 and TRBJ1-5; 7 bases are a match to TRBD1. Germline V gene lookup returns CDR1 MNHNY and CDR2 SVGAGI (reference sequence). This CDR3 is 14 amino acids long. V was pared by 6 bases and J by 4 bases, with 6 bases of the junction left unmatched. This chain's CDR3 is CASRPRQGNQPQHF. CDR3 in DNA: TGTGCCAGCAGACCTCGACAGGGAAATCAGCCCCAGCATTTT.

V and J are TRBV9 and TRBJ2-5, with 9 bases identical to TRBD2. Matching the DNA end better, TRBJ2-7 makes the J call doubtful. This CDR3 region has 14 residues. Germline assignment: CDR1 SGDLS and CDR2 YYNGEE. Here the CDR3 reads CASSAGLASYEQYF. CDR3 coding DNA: TGTGCCAGCAGCGCGGGACTAGCTAGCTACGAGCAGTACTTC.

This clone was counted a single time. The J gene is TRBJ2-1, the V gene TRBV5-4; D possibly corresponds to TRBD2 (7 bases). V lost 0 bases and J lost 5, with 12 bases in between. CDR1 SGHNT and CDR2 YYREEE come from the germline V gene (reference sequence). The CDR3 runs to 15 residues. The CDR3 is CASSLDRGAHNEQFF. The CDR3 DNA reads TGTGCCAGCAGCTTGGATCGGGGGGCGCACAATGAGCAGTTCTTC.

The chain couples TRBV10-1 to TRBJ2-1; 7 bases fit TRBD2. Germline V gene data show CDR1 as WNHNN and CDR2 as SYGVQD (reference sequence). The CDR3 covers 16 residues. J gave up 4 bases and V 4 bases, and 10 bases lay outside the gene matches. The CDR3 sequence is CASSGVSGREYNEQFF. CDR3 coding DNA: TGCGCCAGCAGTGGAGTCTCTGGGCGGGAGTACAATGAGCAGTTCTTC.

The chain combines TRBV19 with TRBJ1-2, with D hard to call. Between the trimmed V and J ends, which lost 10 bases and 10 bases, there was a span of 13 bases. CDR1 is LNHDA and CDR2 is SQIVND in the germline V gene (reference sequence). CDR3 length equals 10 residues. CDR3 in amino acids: CATSSGLYTF. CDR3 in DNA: TGTGCCACGTCTAGCGGCCTCTACACCTTC.

The CDR3 nucleotides are TGCGCCAGCAGCCAACCAGGGTCATTGAAATACGAGCAGTACTTC. It translates to CASSQPGSLKYEQYF. The chain links TRBV4-1 to TRBJ2-7; D is possibly TRBD1 (5 bases). The V gene lost 2 bases and the J gene lost 4 bases, with 15 bases spanning the gap. Germline V lookup: CDR1 MGHRA, CDR2 YSYEKL. The CDR3 covers 15 residues.

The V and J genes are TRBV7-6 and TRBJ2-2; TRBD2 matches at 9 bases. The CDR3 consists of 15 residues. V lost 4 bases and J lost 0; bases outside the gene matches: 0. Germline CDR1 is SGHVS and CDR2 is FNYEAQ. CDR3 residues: CASSSSGANTGELFF. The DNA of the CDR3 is TGTGCCAGCAGCTCTAGCGGGGCGAACACCGGGGAGCTGTTTTTT. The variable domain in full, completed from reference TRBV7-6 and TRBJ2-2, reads GAGVSQSPRYKVTKRGQDVALRCDPISGHVSLYWYRQALGQGPEFLTYFNYEAQQDKSGLPNDRFSAERPEGSISTLTIQRTEQRDSAMYRCASSSSGANTGELFFGEGSRLTVL.